This T cell receptor (beta chain) is from a study of blood T cells in healthy people across ages. Using a J-beta primer mix together with a sample-barcoded 5' primer, a second PCR was run for roughly 7 to 11 cycles. TCRdb ran MiXCR on the 5' RACE reads and lists one entry per CDR3 protein. The repertoire holds roughly 800,000 distinct CDR3 sequences, with roughly 24% as singletons. Germline-derived CDR1 and CDR2 are MNHEY and SVGAGI. The CDR3 contains 15 residues. V trimming: 6 bases; J trimming: 7 bases; junction bases outside the gene matches: 11. Overall study findings and caveats: Strong correlation was found linking TCR beta diversity to naive T cell percentage.

With respect to this clonotype: Its antigen remains unknown.

These data were likewise used in another study, on T cells of mothers and their children. From that paper: The extracted RNA was employed in its entirety for cDNA synthesis, at roughly 1.5 ug per 15 ul. Every mother supplied over 8 million TCR beta CDR3 reads and every child several million. Slightly higher overlap, not significant, was seen in related mother-child pairs than in unrelated pairs.

The clonotype comes from a boy younger than 18 in good health. This chain joins TRBV6-5 and TRBJ2-3; 9 nucleotides align to TRBD1. The material sequenced was blood. The DNA of the CDR3 is TGTGCCAGCAGGTCATCCCGGGACAGGGTATATACGCAGTATTTT. Translated, it gives CASRSSRDRVYTQYF.